The next 32 T cell receptor beta chains were all read from a single sample in a study of read filtering for tumor transcriptome and immune sequencing. Molecular barcoded adaptors covering alpha/delta and beta/gamma chains were used on approximately 400 ng RNA. Each CDR3 protein gets one entry after TCRdb re-called the reads with MiXCR. The sample lists about 19,000 distinct CDR3 sequences, approximately 24% occurring once. Sequences were obtained from a population of CD138-negative cells sorted from bone marrow. These receptors were collected from a donor at least 40 years old with multiple myeloma.

Many counts were recorded for this clonotype. The chain combines TRBV27 with TRBJ2-1, with 14 bases lining up with TRBD2. Germline values: CDR1 MNHEY, CDR2 SMNVEV (reference sequence). The CDR3 extends over 15 amino acids. Trimming at V came to 5 bases and at J to 8 bases, leaving 5 bases not matched to a gene. CDR3 sequence (DNA): TGTGCCAGCAGTCCCGGACTAGCGGGAGGCCATGAGCAGTTCTTC. Protein sequence: CASSPGLAGGHEQFF.

This clonotype came up a few times. The J gene is TRBJ2-6, the V gene TRBV20-1; D remains unclear. CDR3 length equals 14 residues. Trimming removed 4 bases at V and 4 bases at J, with 11 bases between. Germline loops: CDR1 DFQATT, CDR2 SNEGSKA (reference sequence). The DNA of the CDR3 is TGCAGTGCTACAGGATTGGGAGGGGCCAACGTCCTGACTTTC. This encodes CSATGLGGANVLTF.

In its sample, this clonotype was seen many times. CDR3 in DNA: TGCGCCAGCAGCATAGCCGGGACCATGAACACTGAAGCTTTCTTT. Its translation: CASSIAGTMNTEAFF. J is TRBJ1-1 and V is TRBV5-1; D might be TRBD1 (5 bases). The CDR3 covers 15 residues. Trimming removed 4 bases at V and 0 bases at J, with 13 bases between. CDR1 and CDR2 from the germline V gene are SGHRS and YFSETQ.

At least ten counts were recorded for this clonotype. The rearrangement joins TRBV6-2 or TRBV6-3 to TRBJ2-1; either TRBD1 or TRBD2 may fit D (5 bases each). Trimming removed 8 bases at V and 10 bases at J, with 15 bases between. This CDR3 comprises 12 residues. The germline V gene has CDR1 MNHEY and CDR2 SVGEGT. As DNA, the CDR3 is TGTGCCAGCTCACAGATCAGGGACGAGCAGTTCTTC. This codes for CASSQIRDEQFF.

In its sample, this clonotype is medium-sized. The chain carries TRBV5-1 and TRBJ1-1, with TRBD1 matching over 9 bases. The CDR3 has 15 residues. CDR1 is SGHRS and CDR2 is YFSETQ in the germline V gene. V lost 0 bases, J lost 7 bases, and 7 bases stayed unmatched. The CDR3: CASSLAGTGRGEAFF. DNA for the CDR3: TGCGCCAGCAGCTTGGCCGGGACAGGGAGGGGTGAAGCTTTCTTT.

This clonotype came up once. The chain combines TRBV5-1 with TRBJ2-3, with D perhaps TRBD2 (6 bases). Germline V lookup: CDR1 SGHRS, CDR2 YFSETQ. V lost 3 bases and J lost 6, with 17 bases in between. CDR3 length equals 15 residues. CDR3: CASSWLGGEADTQYF. The CDR3 DNA follows: TGCGCCAGCAGCTGGCTCGGTGGGGAGGCGGATACGCAGTATTTT.

Worth noting for this clonotype: This may stem from a read error, because a much larger clone lies one nucleotide away. The gene calls are TRBV20-1 and TRBJ1-5, with 9 bases matching TRBD1. CDR3 length: 12 amino acids. Germline CDR1 DFQATT, CDR2 SNEGSKA (reference sequence). The DNA for the CDR3 is TGCAGTACTAGAACAGGGGGCCAGCCCCAGCATTTT. This sequence encodes CSTRTGGQPQHF.

The sample holds a few counts of this clonotype. The gene calls are TRBV14 and TRBJ2-3; 13 bases match TRBD2. V lost 0 bases, J lost 0 bases, and 6 bases stayed unmatched. This CDR3 contains 19 residues. Germline CDR1 SGHDN, CDR2 FVKESK. In nucleotides, the CDR3 is TGTGCCAGCAGCCAAGAGATGGGACTAGCGGGGACTAGCACAGATACGCAGTATTTT. Its translation is CASSQEMGLAGTSTDTQYF. The full variable domain, in which reference TRBV14 and TRBJ2-3 provide the parts outside the CDR3, is EAGVTQFPSHSVIEKGQTVTLRCDPISGHDNLYWYRRVMGKEIKFLLHFVKESKQDESGMPNNRFLAERTGGTYSTLKVQPAELEDSGVYFCASSQEMGLAGTSTDTQYFGPGTRLTVL.

This chain connects TRBV6-2 or TRBV6-3 to TRBJ2-2; D gene ambiguous. The germline V gene encodes CDR1 MNHEY and CDR2 SVGEGT. The CDR3 runs 12 residues. With 5 bases removed from V and 3 bases from J, the gap between germline ends came to 4 bases. The CDR3 is CASSVHTGELFF. CDR3 coding DNA: TGTGCCAGCAGTGTCCACACCGGGGAGCTGTTTTTT.

A few counts support this clonotype. The rearrangement uses TRBV19 and TRBJ2-1; 7 nucleotides align to TRBD1. V gave up 6 bases and J gave up 3 bases; unmatched junction bases: 2. The CDR3 sequence is 13 residues long. CDR1 and CDR2 (germline): LNHDA, SQIVND (reference sequence). The CDR3 region has the DNA TGTGCCAGTAGCGGGACAGTCTACAATGAGCAGTTCTTC. Translated: CASSGTVYNEQFF.

This clonotype showed up just a few times. The rearrangement uses TRBV20-1 and TRBJ2-3; D is possibly TRBD1 or TRBD2 (5 bases each). The CDR3 spans 14 residues. Per germline, CDR1 DFQATT and CDR2 SNEGSKA (reference sequence). Trimming took 3 bases from V and 5 from J, leaving 15 bases between them. The CDR3 DNA reads as TGCAGTGCTAGTTGGGGGAGTCGTGGAGATACGCAGTATTTT. Translation gives CSASWGSRGDTQYF.

This clonotype was seen at least ten times. The chain carries TRBV5-5 and TRBJ2-5, with D uncertain. This CDR3 region has 13 residues. The germline gives CDR1 SGHKS, CDR2 YYEKEE (reference sequence). V was cut by 4 bases and J by 6 bases, with 13 bases left in between. CDR3 sequence (DNA): TGTGCCAGCAGCGGTTCGCCGGAGAAGACCCAGTACTTC. This gives the protein CASSGSPEKTQYF.

The chain couples TRBV29-1 to TRBJ1-1; 9 nucleotides match TRBD1. Losses at the gene ends were 5 bases for V and 6 bases for J; bases not matched to a gene: 7. There are 13 residues in the CDR3. The germline gives CDR1 SQVTM, CDR2 ANQGSEA. This chain's CDR3 is CSVLGQGHAEAFF. CDR3 DNA: TGCAGCGTTCTGGGACAGGGTCATGCTGAAGCTTTCTTT. Variable domain in full (rest from reference TRBV29-1 and TRBJ1-1): SAVISQKPSRDICQRGTSLTIQCQVDSQVTMMFWYRQQPGQSLTLIATANQGSEATYESGFVIDKFPISRPNLTFSTLTVSNMSPEDSSIYLCSVLGQGHAEAFFGQGTRLTVV.

V and J are TRBV19 and TRBJ2-1, with TRBD2 matching over 15 bases. CDR1 and CDR2 from the germline V gene are LNHDA and SQIVND (reference sequence). CDR3 length: 20 amino acids. J gave up 0 bases and V 6 bases, and 12 bases lay outside the gene matches. The DNA of the CDR3 is TGTGCCAGTAGAGTGCGTCCGGGACTAGCGGGAGGTCGCTCCTACAATGAGCAGTTCTTC. It codes for CASRVRPGLAGGRSYNEQFF.

This chain uses TRBV3-1 with TRBJ2-7, with D possibly matching TRBD1 (6 bases). CDR1 LGHDT and CDR2 YNNKEL come from the germline V gene (reference sequence). V lost 1 base to trimming and J lost 2 bases, with 15 bases between them. This CDR3 is built from 16 residues. Here the CDR3 reads CASSQGSGTRTYEQYF. The DNA for the CDR3 is TGTGCCAGCAGCCAAGGCTCCGGGACACGAACCTACGAGCAGTACTTC.

Regarding this clonotype: Being one base from a much bigger clone, this may be a read error. V is TRBV19 and J is TRBJ2-3; maybe TRBD2 (6 bases). Trimming pared 6 bases from V and 4 bases from J, leaving 14 bases between. The CDR3 contains 14 residues. Germline CDR1 is LNHDA and CDR2 is SQIVND (reference sequence). The CDR3 spells CASSASGSADTQYF. CDR3 nucleotide sequence: TGTGCCAGTAGCGCATCCGGGAGCGCAGATACGCAGTATTTT.

The sample holds a few counts of this clonotype. The rearrangement uses TRBV29-1 and TRBJ1-5, with D tentatively TRBD1 (5 bases). V lost 7 bases to trimming and J lost 1 base, with 11 bases between them. The V gene's germline CDR1 is SQVTM and CDR2 ANQGSEA. CDR3 size: 13 residues. CDR3 in DNA: TGCAGCGCCAGCGGGGGGAGCAATCAGCCCCAGCATTTT. Translated, it gives CSASGGSNQPQHF.

This clonotype was recorded a few times. The gene calls are TRBV29-1 and TRBJ2-1; 7 nucleotides agree with TRBD1. This CDR3 comprises 12 residues. The V segment lost 7 bases and the J segment 12 bases; nucleotides outside the gene matches: 12. Germline lookup yields CDR1 SQVTM and CDR2 ANQGSEA. CDR3 nucleotides: TGCAGCGGAGGGGACAGTACGTATGGGCAGTTCTTC. Amino acid sequence: CSGGDSTYGQFF.

This chain joins TRBV7-6 and TRBJ1-1, with a tentative D call TRBD1 (5 bases). Trimming shortened V by 2 bases and J by 7 bases, and 17 bases separated the two germline ends. The CDR3 has 15 amino acids. CDR1 is SGHVS and CDR2 is FNYEAQ in the germline V gene. The CDR3 reads CASSLRGRTNGEAFF. The CDR3 DNA reads TGTGCCAGCAGCTTAAGGGGACGGACCAACGGTGAAGCTTTCTTT. The complete variable domain, with remaining parts taken from reference TRBV7-6 and TRBJ1-1, reads GAGVSQSPRYKVTKRGQDVALRCDPISGHVSLYWYRQALGQGPEFLTYFNYEAQQDKSGLPNDRFSAERPEGSISTLTIQRTEQRDSAMYRCASSLRGRTNGEAFFGQGTRLTVV.

This clonotype was observed many times. The chain joins TRBV28 to TRBJ2-1; no clear D. Trimming shortened V by 6 bases and J by 0 bases, and 9 bases separated the two germline ends. Germline-derived CDR1 and CDR2 are MDHEN and SYDVKM. This CDR3 has 14 residues. CDR3 sequence reads: CASRRLSSYNEQFF. The CDR3 nucleotides are TGTGCCAGCAGGCGGCTCAGCTCCTACAATGAGCAGTTCTTC.

Note on this clonotype: At one boundary the junction diverges from the germline segment, which might be a read error. The chain uses TRBV29-1 and TRBJ2-2; D might be TRBD2 (6 bases). The germline V gene has CDR1 SQVTM and CDR2 ANQGSEA. This CDR3 comprises 14 residues. CDR3 residues: CSVFPQGNTGGLFF. CDR3 bases: TGCAGCGTTTTCCCCCAGGGCAACACCGGGGGGCTGTTTTTT.

This clonotype was detected many times. The chain recombines TRBV6-5 with TRBJ2-2, with D unresolved. The V end was cut by 4 bases, the J end by 5 bases, with 11 bases between. Germline CDR1 reads MNHEY; CDR2 reads SVGAGI. There are 14 residues in the CDR3. CDR3 in amino acids: CASSSTVGTGELFF. CDR3 sequence (DNA): TGTGCCAGCAGTTCGACGGTCGGAACCGGGGAGCTGTTTTTT.

Turning to this clonotype: A much larger clone is a single base away; this may be a read error. The genes are TRBV29-1 and TRBJ2-1; D is possibly TRBD1 (6 bases). The CDR3 totals 12 residues. CDR1 SQVTM and CDR2 ANQGSEA come from the germline V gene. In nucleotides, the CDR3 is TGCAGCGTTGATCAGGGGATATATGAGCAGTCCTTC. It yields the protein CSVDQGIYEQSF.

This chain joins TRBV11-2 and TRBJ2-7; 8 bases fit TRBD2. Trimming removed 2 bases from V and 3 bases from J; junction bases left unmatched: 3. Germline assignment: CDR1 SGHAT and CDR2 FQNNGV. The CDR3 consists of 14 residues. The CDR3 nucleotides read TGTGCCAGCAGCTTACGACTAGCGAGCTACGAGCAGTACTTC. Translation: CASSLRLASYEQYF.

The chain recombines TRBV28 with TRBJ1-4, with D possibly matching TRBD1 (5 bases). Germline values: CDR1 MDHEN, CDR2 SYDVKM. The CDR3 runs to 14 residues. With 5 bases removed from V and 5 bases from J, the gap between germline ends came to 12 bases. The CDR3 reads CASSPGSPNEKLFF. The CDR3 DNA follows: TGTGCCAGCAGTCCAGGGTCTCCAAATGAAAAACTGTTTTTT. Together with reference TRBV28 and TRBJ1-4, the CDR3 gives the full variable domain: DVKVTQSSRYLVKRTGEKVFLECVQDMDHENMFWYRQDPGLGLRLIYFSYDVKMKEKGDIPEGYSVSREKKERFSLILESASTNQTSMYLCASSPGSPNEKLFFGSGTQLSVL.

This clonotype has just a few counts. The chain carries TRBV28 and TRBJ2-2, with 13 nucleotides matching TRBD2. This CDR3 contains 16 residues. CDR1 and CDR2 from the germline V gene are MDHEN and SYDVKM. The V segment lost 8 bases and the J segment 0 bases; nucleotides outside the gene matches: 3. CDR3 residues: CASVLAGGTNTGELFF. CDR3 bases: TGTGCCAGCGTACTAGCGGGAGGGACGAACACCGGGGAGCTGTTTTTT.

This clonotype was picked up many times. The chain employs TRBV29-1 and TRBJ2-3, with TRBD1 as a possible D gene (6 bases). Trimming stripped 6 bases from V and 2 bases from J, with 12 bases between. Looked up from germline, CDR1 is SQVTM and CDR2 is ANQGSEA. The CDR3 totals 13 residues. The CDR3 sequence: CSVEWTDTDTQYF. The CDR3 coding sequence is TGCAGCGTCGAATGGACAGACACAGATACGCAGTATTTT.

This clonotype was found a few times. The chain carries TRBV7-3 and TRBJ2-6; the D gene is possibly TRBD2 (6 bases). The CDR3 extends over 16 amino acids. CDR1 and CDR2 from the germline V gene are SGHTA and FQGTGA. V was shortened by 1 base and J by 4 bases, with 11 bases between the two germline ends. The CDR3 nucleotides are TGTGCCAGCAGCTTAAGTGCGGGACTGGGGGCCAACGTCCTGACTTTC. It yields the protein CASSLSAGLGANVLTF.

The chain links TRBV29-1 to TRBJ1-2; D perhaps matches TRBD1 (5 bases). In germline, CDR1 is SQVTM, CDR2 ANQGSEA. V was clipped by 3 bases and J by 5 bases, with 13 bases between them. CDR3 length equals 13 residues. CDR3 sequence (DNA): TGCAGCGTTGATGGTCAGGGATGGTATGGCTACACCTTC. Protein product: CSVDGQGWYGYTF. The full variable domain, rest sourced from reference TRBV29-1 and TRBJ1-2, is SAVISQKPSRDICQRGTSLTIQCQVDSQVTMMFWYRQQPGQSLTLIATANQGSEATYESGFVIDKFPISRPNLTFSTLTVSNMSPEDSSIYLCSVDGQGWYGYTFGSGTRLTVV.

Details on this clonotype: A far larger clone is only one base removed, so a read error is likely. The chain carries TRBV5-8 and TRBJ2-1; TRBD1 is a possible D gene (6 bases). Germline assignment: CDR1 SGHTS and CDR2 YDEGEE. The CDR3 runs 14 residues. Deletions cut 2 bases from V and 9 bases from J, with 15 bases between. The CDR3 loop is CASSFSRGGGEQFF. The CDR3 DNA follows: TGTGCCAGCAGCTTTTCCAGGGGTGGAGGTGAGCAGTTCTTC.

This clonotype was seen at least ten times. This rearrangement joins TRBV29-1 to TRBJ2-3, with D tentatively TRBD2 (5 bases). CDR1 and CDR2 (germline): SQVTM, ANQGSEA. V was pared by 5 bases and J by 7 bases, with 10 bases between. The CDR3 length is 11 residues. The CDR3 here is CSVNFGNTQYF. CDR3 coding DNA: TGCAGCGTTAATTTCGGGAATACGCAGTATTTT.

In DNA form, the CDR3 reads TGCAGTGCTAGAGCAAACAACCAGGGGCGACTAGTGGGGGCAGAGACCCAGTACTTC. Its translation: CSARANNQGRLVGAETQYF. V gene TRBV20-1 combines with J gene TRBJ2-5; D could derive from TRBD1 or TRBD2 (6 bases each). Deletions cut 1 base from V and 4 bases from J, with 28 bases between. The CDR3 sequence is 19 residues long. Germline CDR1 reads DFQATT; CDR2 reads SNEGSKA (reference sequence).